Sequencing of this TCR beta chain was carried out in a study of tumor-infiltrating lymphocytes in primary liver carcinoma. Study outcomes and limitations: It was in tumors, not blood, that the top-250-clone fraction was significantly higher (p = 0.039). Tumor-blood pairs (like tumor-adjacent pairs) overlapped less than tumor region pairs did. Top clones occupying all five tumor regions numbered only about 8-25%.

The germline CDR1 and CDR2 sequences are DFQATT and SNEGSKA (reference sequence). Trimming left V 0 bases short and J 1 base short, with 10 bases between. This CDR3 comprises 15 residues. Investigators took RNA and DNA out together from about 21-30 mg of unsorted bulk tissue. Researchers took samples from five separate regions of each tumor. Points on this clonotype: Its antigen is currently unknown.

Constant-region priming of around 530 ng total RNA yielded TCR beta cDNA. Slightly modified ARM-PCR served as the procedure for the TCR beta libraries. These libraries came from three rounds of nested multiplex PCR. Two initial PCR rounds of around 9 cycles each paired TRBV1-TRBV30 forward primers with a C-beta reverse primer. TCRdb recomputed calls from the multiplex PCR reads with MiXCR, one row per CDR3 protein. The sample yields approximately 100,000 distinct CDR3 sequences, approximately 70% seen once. Specimen: liver tumor tissue from sampling region 2. Described subset: tumor region T2, inferior pole. The clonotype was recovered from a woman aged 60-75 years with primary liver carcinoma and hepatitis B virus infection. The chain is built from TRBV20-1 and TRBJ1-5, with D unresolved. CDR3 sequence (DNA): TGCAGTGCTAGAGAGGGAGGGCGGAGCAATCAGCCCCAGCATTTT. This encodes CSAREGGRSNQPQHF.